These 5 T cell receptor beta chains share one sample of origin, sequenced in a study of preoperative IRX-2 immunotherapy in early breast cancer. Generated by immunoSEQ multiplex PCR, the TCRdb table keeps only in-frame clones and is missing some. This sample yields more than 25,000 clones, of which around four fifths are seen a single time; approximately 1.4% belongs to the top ten. The treatment was: preoperative locoregional IRX-2 cytokine immunotherapy. Sequences were derived from lymph node tissue, sampled after IRX-2 immunotherapy. The receptors were gathered from a human donor with breast cancer.

J is TRBJ2-2 and V is TRBV19; the match to TRBD1 covers 8 bases. The CDR3 spans 15 residues. J gave up 1 base and V 6 bases, and 4 bases lay outside the gene matches. CDR1 and CDR2 from the germline V gene are LNHDA and SQIVND (reference sequence). For the CDR3, the DNA is TGTGCCAGTAGGGCGACAGGGGTGAACACCGGGGAGCTGTTTTTT. Encoded protein: CASRATGVNTGELFF.

The chain recombines TRBV12-2 with TRBJ1-5. TRBV12-2 is an annotated pseudogene. The CDR3 runs 16 residues. The CDR3 region has the DNA TGTGCAAGTCGCTTAGAAAATCGAGGGGACGACCAGCCCCAGCATTTT. Translation gives CASRLENRGDDQPQHF.

The gene calls are TRBV19 and TRBJ2-5; possibly TRBD1 for D (5 bases). Germline V CDR1 and CDR2: LNHDA, SQIVND (reference sequence). CDR3 length: 13 amino acids. The V and J ends lost 6 bases and 2 bases respectively, with 10 bases between them. Here the CDR3 reads CASSGRTQETQYF. CDR3 nucleotides: TGTGCCAGTAGCGGGCGGACACAAGAGACCCAGTACTTC.

The chain employs TRBV6-8 and TRBJ2-7; 7 bases agree with TRBD1. After removal of 7 bases from V and 2 bases from J, the junction contained 5 bases not matched to a gene. This CDR3 region has 13 residues. Germline-derived CDR1 and CDR2 are MNHGY and SAAAGT. The CDR3 loop is CASIRTGTYEQYF. For the CDR3, the DNA is TGTGCCAGCATTAGGACAGGAACCTACGAGCAGTACTTC.

This clone was found once. J is TRBJ2-2 and V is TRBV11-3; maybe TRBD2 (5 bases). The CDR3 consists of 14 residues. Germline CDR1 and CDR2: SGHNT and YENEEA. V gave up 3 bases and J gave up 6 bases, with 11 bases separating them. The CDR3 nucleotides are TGTGCCAGCAGCTTCCGGGTGGAGGCCGGGGAGCTGTTTTTT. Protein product: CASSFRVEAGELFF.